This T cell receptor beta chain was identified during a study of blood T cell repertoires in COVID-19. V lost 4 bases and J lost 1, with 10 bases in between. The CDR3 length is 14 residues. CDR1 and CDR2 from the germline V gene are SGHVS and FQNEAQ. Profiled with immunoSEQ multiplex PCR; TCRdb holds only in-frame clones, not every one. Of about 210,000 clones in the sample, about 86% were seen once. This clone has a handful of counts. The clonotype originates from a man aged 50-60 years with active or convalescent COVID-19. The chain joins TRBV7-8 to TRBJ1-2, with D maybe TRBD1 (5 bases). Material: peripheral blood. The CDR3 reads CASSSSQGNYGYTF. The CDR3 bases are TGTGCCAGCAGCTCGTCTCAGGGTAACTATGGCTACACCTTC.